This T cell receptor beta chain was sequenced for a study of blood T cell repertoires in COVID-19. Germline V gene data show CDR1 as WNHNN and CDR2 as SYGVQD (reference sequence). Unmatched junction bases numbered 4, after V lost 4 bases and J lost 8 bases. This CDR3 is built from 13 residues. Using immunoSEQ multiplex PCR, the repertoire was profiled, and TCRdb retains in-frame clones only, with some absent. The table has 40,000 to 45,000 clones, around 90% seen once. The sequence was obtained from a man in his forties or fifties with active COVID-19. The V and J genes are TRBV10-1 and TRBJ2-2; 7 bases align to TRBD2. Sequenced material: peripheral blood. The CDR3 region is CASSGAGVGELFF. In nucleotides, the CDR3 is TGCGCCAGCAGTGGTGCGGGAGTTGGGGAGCTGTTTTTT.